The 6 T cell receptor beta chains in this list originate from one sample, sequenced in a study of type 1 and type 2 diabetes patients. PCR was run on genomic DNA. The TCR beta CDR3 region was amplified using 30 forward and 13 reverse primers. TCRdb re-called the multiplex PCR reads with MiXCR, one entry per CDR3 protein. The sample contains about 290,000 distinct CDR3 sequences, 47% of which appear only once. Sequencing used peripheral blood mononuclear cells (PBMCs). These receptors all come from a man aged 18 to 30 with type 2 diabetes.

The genes are TRBV12-3 or TRBV12-4 and TRBJ2-6; D not certain. The V gene lost 5 bases and the J gene lost 1 base, with 6 bases spanning the gap. This CDR3 is 14 amino acids long. The CDR3 DNA reads as TGTGCCAGCAGTCCCCTTTCTGGGGCCAACGTCCTGACTTTC. As protein: CASSPLSGANVLTF.

The CDR3 bases are TGTGCCAGCAGCTCCACTAGCGGAGGAGTAGAGCAGTACTTC. Translated: CASSSTSGGVEQYF. The chain joins TRBV27 to TRBJ2-7; 8 bases are shared with TRBD2. The CDR3 runs to 14 residues. The germline V gene has CDR1 MNHEY and CDR2 SMNVEV (reference sequence). J gave up 7 bases and V 6 bases, and 11 bases lay outside the gene matches.

This clonotype has just a few counts. V gene TRBV13 combines with J gene TRBJ1-1; D gene uncertain. Germline assignment: CDR1 PRHDT and CDR2 FYEKMQ (reference sequence). V dropped 5 bases and J dropped 7 bases, with 17 bases sitting between them. CDR3 size: 14 residues. CDR3 coding DNA: TGTGCCAGCAGCCCCACCCGGCGGGCAGATGAAGCTTTCTTT. Translation: CASSPTRRADEAFF.

This chain uses TRBV9 with TRBJ1-2, with D unclear. Germline V CDR1 and CDR2: SGDLS, YYNGEE. Trimming left V 8 bases short and J 8 bases short, with 13 bases between. The CDR3 sequence is 11 residues long. The CDR3 nucleotides are TGTGCCAGTGGGAGAGGGCAGGGCTACACCTTC. The encoded protein is CASGRGQGYTF.

This chain joins TRBV12-1 and TRBJ2-2. TRBV12-1 is an annotated pseudogene. The CDR3 has 15 residues. The CDR3 DNA follows: TGTGCCAGCAGCTCAGTGACAGCGAACACCGGGGAGCTGTTTTTT. Amino acids: CASSSVTANTGELFF.

This sequence joins TRBV28 and TRBJ1-1; 10 nucleotides match TRBD1. CDR1 and CDR2 (germline): MDHEN, SYDVKM. CDR3 length equals 15 residues. V was clipped by 6 bases and J by 5 bases; unmatched bases: 9. The CDR3 DNA follows: TGTGCCAGCAGGCTAAGACAGGGGGCGCGTACTGAAGCTTTCTTT. Protein: CASRLRQGARTEAFF. The full variable domain, rest sourced from reference TRBV28 and TRBJ1-1, is DVKVTQSSRYLVKRTGEKVFLECVQDMDHENMFWYRQDPGLGLRLIYFSYDVKMKEKGDIPEGYSVSREKKERFSLILESASTNQTSMYLCASRLRQGARTEAFFGQGTRLTVV.